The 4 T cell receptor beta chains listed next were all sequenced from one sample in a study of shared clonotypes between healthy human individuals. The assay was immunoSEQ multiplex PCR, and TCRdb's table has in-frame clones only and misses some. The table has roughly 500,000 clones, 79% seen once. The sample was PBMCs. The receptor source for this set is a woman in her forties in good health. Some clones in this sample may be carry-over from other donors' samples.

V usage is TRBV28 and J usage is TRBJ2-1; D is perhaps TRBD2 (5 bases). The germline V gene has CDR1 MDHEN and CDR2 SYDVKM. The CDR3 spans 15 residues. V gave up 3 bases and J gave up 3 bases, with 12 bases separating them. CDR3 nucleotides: TGTGCCAGCAGTTTGTCCGGACTCAGCTACAATGAGCAGTTCTTC. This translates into CASSLSGLSYNEQFF.

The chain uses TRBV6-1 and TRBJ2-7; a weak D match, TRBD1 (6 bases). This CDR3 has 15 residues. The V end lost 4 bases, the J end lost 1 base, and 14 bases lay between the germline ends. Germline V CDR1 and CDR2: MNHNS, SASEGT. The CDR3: CASSAGAYFSYEQYF. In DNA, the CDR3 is TGTGCCAGCAGTGCAGGGGCCTACTTTTCCTACGAGCAGTACTTC.

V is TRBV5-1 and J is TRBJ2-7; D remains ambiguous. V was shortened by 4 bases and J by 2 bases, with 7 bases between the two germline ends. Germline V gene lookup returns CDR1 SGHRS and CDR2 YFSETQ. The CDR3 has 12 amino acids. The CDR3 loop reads CASSQAAYEQYF. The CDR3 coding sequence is TGCGCCAGCAGCCAGGCTGCCTACGAGCAGTACTTC. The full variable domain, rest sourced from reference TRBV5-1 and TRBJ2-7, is KAGVTQTPRYLIKTRGQQVTLSCSPISGHRSVSWYQQTPGQGLQFLFEYFSETQRNKGNFPGRFSGRQFSNSRSEMNVSTLELGDSALYLCASSQAAYEQYFGPGTRLTVT.

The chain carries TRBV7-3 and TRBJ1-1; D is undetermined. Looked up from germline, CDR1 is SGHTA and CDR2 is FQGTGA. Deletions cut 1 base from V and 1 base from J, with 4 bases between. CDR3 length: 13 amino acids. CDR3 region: CASSLITNTEAFF. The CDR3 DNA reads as TGTGCCAGCAGCTTAATTACGAACACTGAAGCTTTCTTT.